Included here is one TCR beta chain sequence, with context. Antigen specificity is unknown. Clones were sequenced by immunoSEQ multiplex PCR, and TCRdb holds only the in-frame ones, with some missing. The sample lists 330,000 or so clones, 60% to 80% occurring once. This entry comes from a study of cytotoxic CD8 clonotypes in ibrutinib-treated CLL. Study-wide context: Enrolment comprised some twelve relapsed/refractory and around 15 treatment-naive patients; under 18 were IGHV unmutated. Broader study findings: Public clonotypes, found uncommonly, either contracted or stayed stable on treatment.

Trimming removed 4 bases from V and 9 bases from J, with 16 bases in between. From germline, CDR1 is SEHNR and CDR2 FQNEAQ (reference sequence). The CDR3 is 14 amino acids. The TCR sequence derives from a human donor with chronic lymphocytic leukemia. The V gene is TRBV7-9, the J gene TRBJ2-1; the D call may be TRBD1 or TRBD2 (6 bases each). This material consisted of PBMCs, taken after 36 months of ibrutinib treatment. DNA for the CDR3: TGTGCCAGCAGCTCCCCGATGGGGGGCACTGAGCAGTTCTTC. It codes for CASSSPMGGTEQFF.